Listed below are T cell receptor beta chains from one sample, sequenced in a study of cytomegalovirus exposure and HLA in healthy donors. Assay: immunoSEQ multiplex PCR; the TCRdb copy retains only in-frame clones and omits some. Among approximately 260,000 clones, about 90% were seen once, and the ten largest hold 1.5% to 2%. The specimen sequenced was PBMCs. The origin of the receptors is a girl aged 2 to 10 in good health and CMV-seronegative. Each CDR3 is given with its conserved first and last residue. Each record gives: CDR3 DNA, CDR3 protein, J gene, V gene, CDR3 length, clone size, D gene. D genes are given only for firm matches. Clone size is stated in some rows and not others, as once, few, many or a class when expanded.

cdr3_nt: TGTGCCAGCAGCTTAGTAAGGGGGCGCGAAGCTTTCTTT
cdr3_aa: CASSLVRGREAFF
j_call: TRBJ1-1
v_call: TRBV11-2
cdr3_length: 13
clone_size: NA
d_call: TRBD1

cdr3_nt: TGTGCCAGCAGCTTAGCGTTCCAGGGGCCCGAGACCCAGTACTTC
cdr3_aa: CASSLAFQGPETQYF
j_call: TRBJ2-5
v_call: TRBV7-6
cdr3_length: 15
clone_size: NA
d_call: NA

cdr3_nt: TGTGCCAGCAGTTCCTCCGACATTCAGTACTTC
cdr3_aa: CASSSSDIQYF
j_call: TRBJ2-4
v_call: TRBV6-5
cdr3_length: 11
clone_size: NA
d_call: NA

cdr3_nt: TGTGCCAGCAGTTTTTCGGCAGGCCTCATCTATGGCTACACCTTC
cdr3_aa: CASSFSAGLIYGYTF
j_call: TRBJ1-2
v_call: TRBV28
cdr3_length: 15
clone_size: NA
d_call: NA

cdr3_nt: TGTGCCAGCAGCCCCGGGACTTGGCACGAGCAGTTCTTC
cdr3_aa: CASSPGTWHEQFF
j_call: TRBJ2-1
v_call: TRBV14
cdr3_length: 13
clone_size: once
d_call: NA

cdr3_nt: TGTGCCAGCAGCCCTAGACTGGACACAGATACGCAGTATTTT
cdr3_aa: CASSPRLDTDTQYF
j_call: TRBJ2-3
v_call: TRBV5-5
cdr3_length: 14
clone_size: NA
d_call: NA

cdr3_nt: TGTGCCAGCAGTCCCTCGTGGGAGAGCAATCAGCCCCAGCATTTT
cdr3_aa: CASSPSWESNQPQHF
j_call: TRBJ1-5
v_call: TRBV27
cdr3_length: 15
clone_size: NA
d_call: NA

cdr3_nt: TGTGCCACCAGCCGAGTAAGTGGGACAGTCAATTCACCCCTCCACTTT
cdr3_aa: CATSRVSGTVNSPLHF
j_call: TRBJ1-6
v_call: TRBV15
cdr3_length: 16
clone_size: NA
d_call: TRBD1

cdr3_nt: TGTGCCAGCAGTCTAGCGGGGGTTGCGTACTTC
cdr3_aa: CASSLAGVAYF
j_call: TRBJ2-7
v_call: TRBV6-1
cdr3_length: 11
clone_size: once
d_call: TRBD2

cdr3_nt: TGTGCCAGCAGCTTAACACTAGCGGAAAGGAATGAGCAGTTCTTC
cdr3_aa: CASSLTLAERNEQFF
j_call: TRBJ2-1
v_call: TRBV7-6
cdr3_length: 15
clone_size: NA
d_call: TRBD2

cdr3_nt: TGCAGCGTTGAAGATCGGGTAGGCTCCTACGAGCAGTACTTC
cdr3_aa: CSVEDRVGSYEQYF
j_call: TRBJ2-7
v_call: TRBV29-1
cdr3_length: 14
clone_size: NA
d_call: NA

cdr3_nt: TGTGCCAGCAGTACCGGACAGGGTGGCGAAGCTTTCTTT
cdr3_aa: CASSTGQGGEAFF
j_call: TRBJ1-1
v_call: TRBV28
cdr3_length: 13
clone_size: NA
d_call: TRBD1

cdr3_nt: TGCGCCAGCAGACTCCCGGGACAGGGCTATGGCTACACCTTC
cdr3_aa: CASRLPGQGYGYTF
j_call: TRBJ1-2
v_call: TRBV5-1
cdr3_length: 14
clone_size: NA
d_call: TRBD1

cdr3_nt: TGTGCCTGGAGTTCCGGGACTAGCCCCCGGAATGAGCAGTTCTTC
cdr3_aa: CAWSSGTSPRNEQFF
j_call: TRBJ2-1
v_call: TRBV30
cdr3_length: 15
clone_size: NA
d_call: TRBD2

cdr3_nt: TGCGCCAGCAGTGATACGGGAGGGCCTTCCTACGAGCAGTACTTC
cdr3_aa: CASSDTGGPSYEQYF
j_call: TRBJ2-7
v_call: TRBV10-2
cdr3_length: 15
clone_size: NA
d_call: TRBD2

cdr3_nt: TGTGCCAGCAGACTTGCCCCGACAGGGAACTACGAGCAGTACTTC
cdr3_aa: CASRLAPTGNYEQYF
j_call: TRBJ2-7
v_call: TRBV27
cdr3_length: 15
clone_size: NA
d_call: TRBD1

cdr3_nt: TGTGCCAGCAGTGAATTTTGGCGGGATCGGGAGACCCAGTACTTC
cdr3_aa: CASSEFWRDRETQYF
j_call: TRBJ2-5
v_call: TRBV2
cdr3_length: 15
clone_size: NA
d_call: NA

cdr3_nt: TGTGCCATCAGTGAGCCGTCGGACAGGGGGCGAGATACGCAGTATTTT
cdr3_aa: CAISEPSDRGRDTQYF
j_call: TRBJ2-3
v_call: TRBV10-3
cdr3_length: 16
clone_size: NA
d_call: TRBD1

cdr3_nt: TGTTCCAGCAGCTTGTGGGAGGGCCGTACCGGGGAGCTGTTTTTT
cdr3_aa: CSSSLWEGRTGELFF
j_call: TRBJ2-2
v_call: TRBV7-9
cdr3_length: 15
clone_size: NA
d_call: TRBD2

cdr3_nt: TGTGCCAGCAAGAGGACAGGGCCAACTAATGAAAAACTGTTTTTT
cdr3_aa: CASKRTGPTNEKLFF
j_call: TRBJ1-4
v_call: TRBV2
cdr3_length: 15
clone_size: NA
d_call: TRBD1

cdr3_nt: TGTGCCAGCAGCGAAGGGGGTCGGGAGACCCAGTACTTC
cdr3_aa: CASSEGGRETQYF
j_call: TRBJ2-5
v_call: TRBV9
cdr3_length: 13
clone_size: NA
d_call: NA

cdr3_nt: TGTGCCAGCAACTACAGGGGGCGAGTATATGGCTACACCTTC
cdr3_aa: CASNYRGRVYGYTF
j_call: TRBJ1-2
v_call: TRBV2
cdr3_length: 14
clone_size: once
d_call: TRBD1

cdr3_nt: TGTGCCAGCACCCACCGGGCAGGGGAAGTCACTGAAGCTTTCTTT
cdr3_aa: CASTHRAGEVTEAFF
j_call: TRBJ1-1
v_call: TRBV25-1
cdr3_length: 15
clone_size: NA
d_call: NA

cdr3_nt: TGCAGCGTTGGAGGGGACTTCTACAATGAGCAGTTCTTC
cdr3_aa: CSVGGDFYNEQFF
j_call: TRBJ2-1
v_call: TRBV29-1
cdr3_length: 13
clone_size: NA
d_call: NA

cdr3_nt: TGTGCCAGCAGCTTAGGGCGGGGGGGCATCACAGATACGCAGTATTTT
cdr3_aa: CASSLGRGGITDTQYF
j_call: TRBJ2-3
v_call: TRBV7-9
cdr3_length: 16
clone_size: NA
d_call: TRBD2

cdr3_nt: TGCGCCAGCAGCCTCGAGCCAGGGCTTCAAGAGACCCAGTACTTC
cdr3_aa: CASSLEPGLQETQYF
j_call: TRBJ2-5
v_call: TRBV5-1
cdr3_length: 15
clone_size: NA
d_call: NA

cdr3_nt: TGCGCCAGCAGTCGGACAGGGGGTATCTACGAGCAGTACTTC
cdr3_aa: CASSRTGGIYEQYF
j_call: TRBJ2-7
v_call: TRBV10-1
cdr3_length: 14
clone_size: NA
d_call: TRBD1

cdr3_nt: TGCGCCAGCAGTCGGATAGCGGGGGTTGTGGAGAATGAGCAGTTCTTC
cdr3_aa: CASSRIAGVVENEQFF
j_call: TRBJ2-1
v_call: TRBV5-1
cdr3_length: 16
clone_size: NA
d_call: TRBD2

cdr3_nt: TGTGCCAGCAGCTTGTTAAATCGCGGGGGATACGGCTATGGCTACACCTTC
cdr3_aa: CASSLLNRGGYGYGYTF
j_call: TRBJ1-2
v_call: TRBV5-6
cdr3_length: 17
clone_size: NA
d_call: NA

cdr3_nt: TGCGCCAGCAGCCGGGACCCGGGAGCTCTTAATGAAAAACTGTTTTTT
cdr3_aa: CASSRDPGALNEKLFF
j_call: TRBJ1-4
v_call: TRBV4-1
cdr3_length: 16
clone_size: NA
d_call: NA

cdr3_nt: TGTGCCAGCGGACGGAGGGGGCCATACGAGCAGTACTTC
cdr3_aa: CASGRRGPYEQYF
j_call: TRBJ2-7
v_call: TRBV27
cdr3_length: 13
clone_size: once
d_call: NA

cdr3_nt: TGTGCCAGCAGTTTATATGCGACAGCCCAGGACACTGAAGCTTTCTTT
cdr3_aa: CASSLYATAQDTEAFF
j_call: TRBJ1-1
v_call: TRBV27
cdr3_length: 16
clone_size: NA
d_call: NA

cdr3_nt: TGTGCCAGCAGCTTGGGGGGACGGGAGTCCTACGAGCAGTACTTC
cdr3_aa: CASSLGGRESYEQYF
j_call: TRBJ2-7
v_call: TRBV5-4
cdr3_length: 15
clone_size: NA
d_call: NA

cdr3_nt: TGTGCCAGTAAAATCGGCAGGGCGAATCAGCCCCAGCATTTT
cdr3_aa: CASKIGRANQPQHF
j_call: TRBJ1-5
v_call: TRBV19
cdr3_length: 14
clone_size: NA
d_call: NA

cdr3_nt: TGTGCCAGCAGCGCAGGGGAAACTGAAGCTTTCTTT
cdr3_aa: CASSAGETEAFF
j_call: TRBJ1-1
v_call: TRBV11-2
cdr3_length: 12
clone_size: NA
d_call: NA

cdr3_nt: TGTGCCAGCAGCTTAGGGGAACAGGGCACAGATACGCAGTATTTT
cdr3_aa: CASSLGEQGTDTQYF
j_call: TRBJ2-3
v_call: TRBV11-3
cdr3_length: 15
clone_size: NA
d_call: NA

cdr3_nt: TGTGCCTGGAACGACAGGCTCATGAACACTGAAGCTTTCTTT
cdr3_aa: CAWNDRLMNTEAFF
j_call: TRBJ1-1
v_call: TRBV30
cdr3_length: 14
clone_size: NA
d_call: NA

cdr3_nt: TGTGCCAGCAGCTGGGGACAGGCTAACTATGGCTACACCTTC
cdr3_aa: CASSWGQANYGYTF
j_call: TRBJ1-2
v_call: TRBV5-4
cdr3_length: 14
clone_size: NA
d_call: TRBD1

cdr3_nt: TGCAGCGTTGGAACAGGGGGCAACGAGCAGTACTTC
cdr3_aa: CSVGTGGNEQYF
j_call: TRBJ2-7
v_call: TRBV29-1
cdr3_length: 12
clone_size: NA
d_call: TRBD1

cdr3_nt: TGTGCCAGCAGCACGGGGACGGGGGGTGGCTACACCTTC
cdr3_aa: CASSTGTGGGYTF
j_call: TRBJ1-2
v_call: TRBV5-4
cdr3_length: 13
clone_size: NA
d_call: NA

cdr3_nt: TGTGCCAGCAGCCAAGATCTAGCATCGACCCAAGAGACCCAGTACTTC
cdr3_aa: CASSQDLASTQETQYF
j_call: TRBJ2-5
v_call: TRBV14
cdr3_length: 16
clone_size: NA
d_call: NA

cdr3_nt: TGTGCCAGCACACCGACAGGGGGCTCCTACGAGCAGTACTTC
cdr3_aa: CASTPTGGSYEQYF
j_call: TRBJ2-7
v_call: TRBV5-6
cdr3_length: 14
clone_size: NA
d_call: TRBD1

cdr3_nt: TGTGCCAGCAGTGTTCTGGGTCAGGTCTCTGGGGCCAACGTCCTGACTTTC
cdr3_aa: CASSVLGQVSGANVLTF
j_call: TRBJ2-6
v_call: TRBV27
cdr3_length: 17
clone_size: NA
d_call: NA

cdr3_nt: TGTGCCAGCCGGGGCCCCGGGGGTTGGGATACGCAGTATTTT
cdr3_aa: CASRGPGGWDTQYF
j_call: TRBJ2-3
v_call: TRBV27
cdr3_length: 14
clone_size: NA
d_call: NA

cdr3_nt: TGTGCCAGCAGTTTGTCACTTCGGGGCAATCAGCCCCAGCATTTT
cdr3_aa: CASSLSLRGNQPQHF
j_call: TRBJ1-5
v_call: TRBV28
cdr3_length: 15
clone_size: NA
d_call: NA

cdr3_nt: TGTGCCAGCTCCACGTGGGCCATTACCGGGGAGCTGTTTTTT
cdr3_aa: CASSTWAITGELFF
j_call: TRBJ2-2
v_call: TRBV28
cdr3_length: 14
clone_size: NA
d_call: NA